This TCR beta chain was sequenced during a study of cytomegalovirus exposure and HLA in healthy donors. Broader study findings: It was taken for granted in presence/absence analyses that sequencing depth across donors was roughly uniform. There were under 200 TCR beta chains listed as cytomegalovirus-associated. According to an earlier analysis, most TCR beta V segments yielded productive rearrangements about 87% or about 30% of the time.

A multiplex PCR was run with 60 Vbeta primers and 13 Jbeta primers. This table comes from immunoSEQ multiplex PCR, and its TCRdb copy is limited to in-frame clones, with some not included. The repertoire includes roughly 100,000 clones, around three quarters of them detected once, and 2% to 2.5% sits in the top ten. About this clone itself: Its target is unknown.

The CDR3 extends over 15 amino acids. CDR1 is MNHEY and CDR2 is SVGAGI in the germline V gene. Trimming left V 0 bases short and J 5 bases short, with 14 bases between. The rearrangement links TRBV6-5 to TRBJ2-7; weak D call: TRBD2 (6 bases). Material: PBMCs. This receptor was identified in a man aged 40-55 years in good health and CMV-seronegative. CDR3 DNA: TGTGCCAGCAGTTACTCGCCAGGGACGGGGGACGAGCAGTACTTC. Translating gives CASSYSPGTGDEQYF.